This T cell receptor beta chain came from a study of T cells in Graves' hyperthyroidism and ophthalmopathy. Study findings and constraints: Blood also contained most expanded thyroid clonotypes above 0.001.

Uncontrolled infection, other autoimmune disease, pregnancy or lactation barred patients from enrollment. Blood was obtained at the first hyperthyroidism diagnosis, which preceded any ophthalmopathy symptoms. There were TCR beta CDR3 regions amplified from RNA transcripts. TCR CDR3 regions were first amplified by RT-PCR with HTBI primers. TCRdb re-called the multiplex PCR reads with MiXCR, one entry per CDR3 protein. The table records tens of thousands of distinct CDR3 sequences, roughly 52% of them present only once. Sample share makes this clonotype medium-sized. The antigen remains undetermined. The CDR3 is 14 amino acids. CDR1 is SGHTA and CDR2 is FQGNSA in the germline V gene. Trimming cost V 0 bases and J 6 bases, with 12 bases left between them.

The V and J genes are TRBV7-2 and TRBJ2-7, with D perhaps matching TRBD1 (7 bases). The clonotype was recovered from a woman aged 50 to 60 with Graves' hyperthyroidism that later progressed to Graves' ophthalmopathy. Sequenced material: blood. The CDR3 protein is CASSLARGQIEQYF. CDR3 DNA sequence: TGTGCCAGCAGCTTAGCGCGGGGACAGATCGAGCAGTACTTC.